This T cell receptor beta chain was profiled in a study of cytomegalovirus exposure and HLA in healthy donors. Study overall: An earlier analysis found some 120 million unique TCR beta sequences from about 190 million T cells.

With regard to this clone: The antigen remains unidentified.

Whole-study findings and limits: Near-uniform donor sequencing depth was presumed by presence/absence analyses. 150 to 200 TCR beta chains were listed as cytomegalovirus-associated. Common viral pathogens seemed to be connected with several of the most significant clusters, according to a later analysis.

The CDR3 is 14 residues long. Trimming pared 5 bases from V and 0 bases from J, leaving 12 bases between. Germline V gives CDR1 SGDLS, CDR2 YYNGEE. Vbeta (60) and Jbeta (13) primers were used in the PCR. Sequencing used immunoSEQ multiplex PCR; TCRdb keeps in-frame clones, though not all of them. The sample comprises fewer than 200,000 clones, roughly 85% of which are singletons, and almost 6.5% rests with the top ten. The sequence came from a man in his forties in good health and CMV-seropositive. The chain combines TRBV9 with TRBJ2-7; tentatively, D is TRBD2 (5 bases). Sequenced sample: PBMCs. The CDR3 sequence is CASSRDGSSYEQYF. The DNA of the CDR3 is TGTGCCAGCAGTCGAGATGGGAGCTCCTACGAGCAGTACTTC.